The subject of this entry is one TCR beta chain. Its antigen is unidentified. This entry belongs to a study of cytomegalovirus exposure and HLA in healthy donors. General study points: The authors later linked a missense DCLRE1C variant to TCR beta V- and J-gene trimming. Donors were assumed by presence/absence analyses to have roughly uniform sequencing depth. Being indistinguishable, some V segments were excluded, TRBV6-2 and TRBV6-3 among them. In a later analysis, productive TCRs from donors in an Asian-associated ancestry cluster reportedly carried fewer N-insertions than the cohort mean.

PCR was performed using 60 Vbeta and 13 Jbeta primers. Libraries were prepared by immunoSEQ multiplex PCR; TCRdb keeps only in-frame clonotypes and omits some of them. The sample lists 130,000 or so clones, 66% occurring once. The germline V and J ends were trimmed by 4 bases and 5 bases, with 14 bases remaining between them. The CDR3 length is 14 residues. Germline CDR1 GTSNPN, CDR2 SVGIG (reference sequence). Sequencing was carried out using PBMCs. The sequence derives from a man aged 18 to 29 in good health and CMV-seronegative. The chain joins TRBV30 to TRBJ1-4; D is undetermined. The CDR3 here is CAWNRPGQNEKLFF. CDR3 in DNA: TGTGCCTGGAACAGACCTGGGCAAAATGAAAAACTGTTTTTT.